This T cell receptor beta chain stems from a study of regulatory T cells in long-lasting Graves disease. In this sample, this clonotype turned up many times. According to the study, TCR beta libraries were built with iRepertoire HTBI primers and CDR3-region Arm-PCR. TCRdb passed the multiplex PCR reads through MiXCR, listing each CDR3 protein once. The profile shows 400,000 to 450,000 distinct CDR3 sequences, 16% of them singletons. Time point here: newly diagnosed GD, antithyroid drugs for less than 3 months. Extracted PBMC RNA gave rise to the TCR library. This same sample was also part of a study on T cells in Graves' hyperthyroidism and ophthalmopathy. That paper states: Researchers report that a 13 V-J model separated ophthalmopathy from stable hyperthyroidism.

The receptor's source is a woman aged 25 to 45 with Graves disease. Sequenced material: peripheral blood mononuclear cells (PBMCs), taken at new diagnosis, from a patient treated with antithyroid drugs.

Here the CDR3 DNA reads TGTGCCAGCAGCCCAGCAGGGGTTGGCAATCAGCCCCAGCATTTT. Amino acid sequence: CASSPAGVGNQPQHF. The chain couples TRBV6-1 to TRBJ1-5; tentatively, D is TRBD1 (6 bases). CDR1 MNHNS and CDR2 SASEGT come from the germline V gene. The CDR3 consists of 15 residues. V was shortened by 6 bases and J by 2 bases, with 14 bases between the two germline ends.